This T cell receptor (beta chain) derives from a study of T cell responses to AZD1222 COVID-19 vaccine (dated by TCRdb to the early 2020s). Study-level background: AZD1222 recipients given second doses at about 4 weeks or at about 12 weeks were pooled, since spike-specific TCR depth and breadth were not found to differ between the two schedules. A total of 233 trial participants underwent TCR sequencing, of whom nearly 210 received two doses of AZD1222 and some 25 received two doses of the MenACWY control vaccine. Enrollment into the trials was organized by age into subgroups of 18-55, 56-69 and 70-plus years, and those subgroups contained roughly 150, 30 and 60 TCR-sequenced participants, respectively.

This specimen's time point label, interpreted: baseline before first vaccination. Vaccinee samples came from UK trials COV001 and COV002, including a single-blind randomized controlled phase 2/3 trial of AZD1222 (ChAdOx1 nCoV-19) in healthy adults. Trial participant PBMC samples were collected at day 0 and day 28 after the second dose for TCRbeta chain sequencing. The CDR3 regions of human TCRbeta chains were analyzed by immunosequencing. In the authors' own workflow: Repertoire TCRs were matched against a reference library of SARS-CoV-2-specific TCRs generated with the MIRA antigen-specificity platform. Breadth meant the fraction of unique TCRs that were SARS-CoV-2-associated, whereas depth meant the fraction of total T cells that were SARS-CoV-2-associated. Using the MIRA data, every spike-specific TCR was mapped to the spike region that the TCR reacted to and assigned to either a CD4 or a CD8 class. Log10-transformed breadth and depth values were compared by one-way ANOVA with Sidak's multiple comparisons tests. The immuneACCESS repertoire file appears here via TCRdb, limited to in-frame rearrangements. These files lack a portion of the clones; in checked studies, under half of the deficit traces to unresolved V genes, and the cause of the others is not known. V and J calls and clone size are given by that table; D and trimming were obtained from the DNA. For this sample there are around 140,000 clones; around 89% appear just once. The ten largest make up approximately 1.5% of the sample.

As concerns this clone: Its antigen has not been determined. No base quality values were provided; no much bigger clone lies one nucleotide off.

Looking up the germline V gene (reference sequence) yields CDR1 SGHKS and CDR2 YYEKEE. From its cysteine to its phenylalanine, the CDR3 spans 13 amino acids. Only the CDR3 DNA stays, 39 bases, in frame from base 1. Relative to germline, V is missing 7 bases and J is missing 6 bases, with 10 bases of the junction outside any gene match. Overall study outcomes, separate from this receptor: The 56-69-year group was small, and its depth increase did not reach significance, likely because of low power. Vaccine-associated CD4 TCRs spanned the whole spike protein, with dominant responses in regions 160-218 and 743-854. No day 14 peak-response samples were available, so repertoires were characterized only after the peak T cell response. Participants were mostly white British, with more females than males. The authors suggested clonal diversity may have been underestimated. After two AZD1222 doses, spike-specific TCR breadth and depth were significantly higher than at day 0 and than in MenACWY recipients. Nearly half of unique spike-specific TCRs reportedly recognized epitopes outside regions mutated in the B.1.351 and B.1.1.7 variants. Only six or seven AZD1222 recipients were SARS-CoV-2 seropositive at baseline, limiting conclusions about previously exposed vaccinees.

The sample was peripheral blood, taken on day 0 of AZD1222 vaccination. Recombination joined TRBV5-5 with TRBJ2-7, with 7 middle bases fitting TRBD2. The receptor was isolated from an adult in good health. The CDR3 reads CASSPGGRIEQYF. In nucleotide form, the sequence is TGTGCCAGCTCCCCGGGGGGTAGAATCGAGCAGTACTTC.